This T cell receptor beta chain appears in the sequencing data of a study of cytomegalovirus exposure and HLA in healthy donors. Study-wide background: Of all 400 or so donors who were genotyped, roughly 83% belonged to the Caucasian-associated ancestry cluster.

Donors likely had unrecorded immune exposures despite being nominally healthy when sampled. Looked up from germline, CDR1 is SEHNR and CDR2 is FQNEAQ (reference sequence). Trimming stripped 1 base from V and 7 bases from J, with 17 bases between. The CDR3 has 16 residues. Study-level points and caveats: Accurate prediction of most subjects' HLA-A and HLA-B alleles from TCR beta sequences was reported. According to reports, the classifier identified cytomegalovirus status with high specificity and sensitivity.

A multiplex PCR was run with 60 Vbeta primers and 13 Jbeta primers. TCRdb's copy holds only in-frame clones and misses some; the assay was immunoSEQ multiplex PCR. The data contain about 170,000 clones, about 75% of them singletons. This clone was seen only a few times. Its target is not known. The sequence came from a female donor in good health and CMV-seronegative. Material: PBMCs. The genes are TRBV7-9 and TRBJ1-5; no clear D gene. As DNA, the CDR3 is TGTGCCAGCAGCTTAGGCCGGGGTATGGCAAGCCAGCCCCAGCATTTT. Protein sequence: CASSLGRGMASQPQHF.